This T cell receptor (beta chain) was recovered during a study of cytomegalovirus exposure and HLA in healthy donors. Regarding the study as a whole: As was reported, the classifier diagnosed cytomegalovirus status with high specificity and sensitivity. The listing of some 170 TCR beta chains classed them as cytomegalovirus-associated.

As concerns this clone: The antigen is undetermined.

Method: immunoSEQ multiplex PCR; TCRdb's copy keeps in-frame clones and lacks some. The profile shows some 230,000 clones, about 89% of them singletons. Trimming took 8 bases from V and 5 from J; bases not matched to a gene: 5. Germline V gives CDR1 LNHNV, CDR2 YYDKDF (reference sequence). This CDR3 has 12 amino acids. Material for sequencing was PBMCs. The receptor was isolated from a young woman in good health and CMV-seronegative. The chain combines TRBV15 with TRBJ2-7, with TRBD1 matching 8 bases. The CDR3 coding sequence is TGTGCCACCCGAGACAGGGGCAACGAGCAGTACTTC. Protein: CATRDRGNEQYF.